This TCR beta chain comes out of a study of early T cells in non-severe SARS-CoV-2 infection. Overall study results and limits: The matching step, a VDJdb search, favored anti-spike CD8 responses and missed private and CD4 specificities.

About this clonotype itself: Its antigen is still unknown.

The CDR3 is 15 amino acids. Trimming took off 5 bases at V and 2 bases at J, with 14 bases between the two ends. Germline V gene lookup returns CDR1 SGHAT and CDR2 FQNNGV. Molecules of cDNA were individually given unique molecular identifiers that were attached to them. One entry per CDR3 protein, called by TCRdb with MiXCR from the 5' RACE reads. The data hold about 46,000 distinct CDR3 sequences, with less than 9.5% observed a single time. The sequence was collected from an adult who was a healthcare worker with PCR-confirmed SARS-CoV-2 infection or an uninfected control (not recorded which). The chain carries TRBV11-2 and TRBJ2-3; D is uncertain. Sequencing was performed on whole blood, taken at baseline. The CDR3 DNA reads as TGTGCCAGCAGCCCACACCCGGACGCCACAGATACGCAGTATTTT. Protein product: CASSPHPDATDTQYF.